This entry is about one T cell receptor beta chain. What it binds is unknown. TCRdb's copy holds only in-frame clones and misses some; the assay was immunoSEQ multiplex PCR. This sample yields about 1.1 million clones, of which about 80% are seen a single time; approximately 0.52% belongs to the top ten. With 7 bases removed from V and 4 bases from J, the gap between germline ends came to 5 bases. This CDR3 has 11 amino acids. Germline V CDR1 and CDR2: MNHEY, SMNVEV (reference sequence). CD4+ cell separation produced CD45RA+ naive and CD45RA-negative memory subsets. The data are from a study of shared clonotypes between healthy human individuals. Study results and limitations: It was anticipated that sequencing depth would influence how many clonotypes donors shared.

Sequencing used memory CD4+ T cells from PBMCs. Subset described: CD45RA-negative fraction. The gene calls are TRBV27 and TRBJ2-1, with no clear D. The sequence came from a man younger than 30 in good health. Some clones in this sample may be carry-over from other donors' samples. CDR3: CASMTYNEQFF. The CDR3 DNA sequence: TGTGCCAGCATGACGTACAATGAGCAGTTCTTC.